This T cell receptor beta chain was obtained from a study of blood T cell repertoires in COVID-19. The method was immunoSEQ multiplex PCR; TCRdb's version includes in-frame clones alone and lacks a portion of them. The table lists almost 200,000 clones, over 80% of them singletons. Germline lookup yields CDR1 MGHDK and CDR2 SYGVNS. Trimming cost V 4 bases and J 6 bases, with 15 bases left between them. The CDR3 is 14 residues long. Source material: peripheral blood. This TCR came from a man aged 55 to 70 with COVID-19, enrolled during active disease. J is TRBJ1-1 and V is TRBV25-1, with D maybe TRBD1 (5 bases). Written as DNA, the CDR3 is TGTGCCAGCAGTGTTGACAGTTATCACGCTGAAGCTTTCTTT. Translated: CASSVDSYHAEAFF.